These 9 T cell receptor beta chains were all obtained from the same sample, sequenced in a study of blood T cell repertoires in COVID-19. Profiled with immunoSEQ multiplex PCR; TCRdb holds only in-frame clones, not every one. This sample has 17,000 or so clones, with around 73% found just once. The source material was peripheral blood. These receptors all come from a man between 60 and 75 years old with active or convalescent COVID-19.

J is TRBJ2-2 and V is TRBV5-4; 7 bases are a match to TRBD2. Germline V gene sequence: CDR1 SGHNT, CDR2 YYREEE (reference sequence). The CDR3 loop spans 15 amino acids. V lost 4 bases, J lost 4 bases, and 7 bases stayed unmatched. For the CDR3, the DNA is TGTGCCAGCAGCCTCGATTGGACTAGCACCGGGGAGCTGTTTTTT. Protein: CASSLDWTSTGELFF.

The V and J genes are TRBV18 and TRBJ1-4; 7 bases fit TRBD1. From germline, CDR1 is KGHSH and CDR2 LQKENI. J lost 8 bases, V lost 4 bases, and 7 bases had no gene match. CDR3 length: 14 residues. This CDR3 reads CASSLQDRTEKLFF. In DNA, the CDR3 is TGTGCCAGCTCACTGCAGGACAGGACCGAAAAACTGTTTTTT.

This clone turned up a few times. This chain links TRBV10-3 with TRBJ1-1, with no clear D. The CDR3 loop spans 13 amino acids. Germline V gene sequence: CDR1 ENHRY, CDR2 SYGVKD. V lost 5 bases and J 0 bases, leaving 7 bases between the germline ends. This CDR3 is CAISSYLNTEAFF. Written as DNA, the CDR3 is TGTGCCATCAGTTCTTATCTGAACACTGAAGCTTTCTTT.

The V and J genes are TRBV10-3 and TRBJ1-3; TRBD1 matches 7 bases. Trimming took 0 bases from V and 2 from J; bases not matched to a gene: 4. Germline CDR1 reads ENHRY; CDR2 reads SYGVKD. The length of the CDR3 is 16 residues. CDR3 sequence reads: CAISESLTGTGNTIYF. CDR3 in DNA: TGTGCCATCAGTGAGTCCCTGACAGGGACTGGAAACACCATATATTTT.

Remarks on this clone: One junction end disagrees with the germline gene, perhaps due to a read error. This CDR3 reads CANSLVGGYQETQYF. The CDR3, as DNA: TGTGCCAACAGCTTAGTGGGGGGGTACCAAGAGACCCAGTACTTC. This sequence joins TRBV11-2 and TRBJ2-5; TRBD2 matches at 7 bases. Per the germline V gene, CDR1 is SGHAT and CDR2 is FQNNGV. The CDR3 is 15 residues long.

The CDR3 DNA follows: TGTGCCAGCAGCCCTCGGAAGGGGCGCACAGATACGCAGTATTTT. Protein product: CASSPRKGRTDTQYF. V usage is TRBV7-9 and J usage is TRBJ2-3; weak D call: TRBD1 (5 bases). The CDR3 is 15 residues long. V lost 5 bases and J 1 base, leaving 13 bases between the germline ends. The germline CDR1 and CDR2 sequences are SEHNR and FQNEAQ (reference sequence).

The chain joins TRBV18 to TRBJ2-6, with 8 positions matching TRBD1. The CDR3 length is 20 residues. V shed 3 bases, J shed 1 base, and the junction held 14 bases outside the gene matches. Germline loops: CDR1 KGHSH, CDR2 LQKENI. The CDR3 here is CASSPWISQGATSGANVLTF. CDR3 bases: TGTGCCAGCTCACCGTGGATTTCGCAGGGGGCGACGTCTGGGGCCAACGTCCTGACTTTC.

The CDR3 sequence is CASSFGSDYGYTF. The CDR3 bases are TGTGCCAGCAGCTTCGGCAGCGACTATGGCTACACCTTC. This chain links TRBV5-4 with TRBJ1-2; D is unresolved. V was trimmed by 2 bases and J by 3 bases, leaving 8 bases between them. CDR1 is SGHNT, CDR2 YYREEE, per germline (reference sequence). The length of the CDR3 is 13 residues.

This chain joins TRBV7-9 and TRBJ2-5; TRBD2 matches 9 bases. From germline, CDR1 is SEHNR and CDR2 FQNEAQ (reference sequence). The J segment lost 4 bases and the V segment lost 5 bases, leaving 20 bases of the junction unmatched. The CDR3 sequence is 19 residues long. CDR3 sequence (DNA): TGTGCCAGCAGCCTCCCCTGGGGTAGCGGGAGAGTATTGAGAGAGACCCAGTACTTC. It encodes CASSLPWGSGRVLRETQYF. Using reference TRBV7-9 and TRBJ2-5 for the parts outside the CDR3, the full variable domain is DTGVSQNPRHKITKRGQNVTFRCDPISEHNRLYWYRQTLGQGPEFLTYFQNEAQLEKSRLLSDRFSAERPKGSFSTLEIQRTEQGDSAMYLCASSLPWGSGRVLRETQYFGPGTRLLVL.